This T cell receptor (beta chain) was recorded in a study of shared clonotypes between healthy human individuals. Clones were sequenced by immunoSEQ multiplex PCR, and TCRdb holds only the in-frame ones, with some missing. Of millions of clones in the sample, 85% to 95% were seen once. Only one count was recorded for this clone. Other DNA sequences from this sample encode an identical CDR3 as well. The germline V gene encodes CDR1 MNHEY and CDR2 SVGAGI. This CDR3 has 14 residues. Losses at the gene ends were 2 bases for V and 2 bases for J; bases not matched to a gene: 2. The chain recombines TRBV6-5 with TRBJ2-7; 8 bases are shared with TRBD1. Specimen: naive CD4+ T cells sorted from blood. Sample subset: CD45RA+ positively selected. This TCR came from a man between 18 and 29 years old in good health. CDR3 coding DNA: TGTGCCAGCAGTTACAGCAGGGGGCCCTACGAGCAGTACTTC. This sequence encodes CASSYSRGPYEQYF.